The entry below gives a single T cell receptor beta chain sequence along with its context. As yet, its antigen is unknown. This entry comes from a study of T cells in localized non-small cell lung cancer. Here immunoSEQ multiplex PCR was the method, and the copy in TCRdb shows in-frame clones only, minus some. The sample lists roughly 13,000 clones, roughly nine tenths seen once, with 2.5% to 3% in the top ten. Germline CDR1 reads LNHDA; CDR2 reads SQIVND (reference sequence). The CDR3 runs to 17 residues. Trimming removed 8 bases from V and 2 bases from J; junction bases left unmatched: 10. Whole-study findings and limits: Heterogeneity remains possible because sequencing was limited to only one tumor region.

The rearrangement links TRBV19 to TRBJ2-6; 9 positions match TRBD1. This receptor was identified in a man aged 35 to 69 with stage III lung adenocarcinoma. This specimen was peripheral blood mononuclear cells, taken before any cancer treatment. The CDR3 sequence: CASSSQGTGPGANVLTF. The CDR3 DNA follows: TGTGCCAGTTCCTCCCAGGGGACAGGGCCTGGGGCCAACGTCCTGACTTTC.